This T cell receptor (beta chain) was captured in a study of blood T cell repertoires in COVID-19. Study overall: From T cells, B-cell-depleted T cells, or PBMCs came the material, which was cDNA or gDNA.

The germline gives CDR1 KGHSH, CDR2 LQKENI. The CDR3 totals 11 residues. The V gene lost 4 bases and the J gene lost 11 bases, with 11 bases spanning the gap. Profiled with immunoSEQ multiplex PCR; TCRdb holds only in-frame clones, not every one. This repertoire shows about 120,000 clones, 90% found once; its top ten account for around 4%. The clonotype comes from a woman aged 60-70 years with COVID-19, enrolled during active disease. The chain uses TRBV18 and TRBJ1-1, with D possibly matching TRBD1 (6 bases). The sample comprised peripheral blood. CDR3 sequence: CASSQQGEAFF. CDR3 bases: TGTGCCAGCTCACAACAGGGTGAGGCTTTCTTT.